Here is one T cell receptor (beta chain) with its context. What antigen it recognizes has not been identified. Nothing much larger sits one base from this clone, and base qualities are not available. What this sample's treatment or condition label stands for: allogeneic hematopoietic cell transplantation with graft depleted of TCRalphabeta T cells and CD19 B cells. The transplant recipients were children given TCRalphabeta/CD19-depleted allogeneic hematopoietic cell grafts. The CDR3 covers 16 residues, taking in both the cysteine and the phenylalanine. Just the 48-base CDR3 DNA is kept, in frame starting at base 1. Trimming removed 2 bases from V and 2 bases from J, leaving 16 bases between the germline ends. The germline V gene supplies CDR1 SGHDT and CDR2 YYEEEE. The data were taken from a study of T-cell reconstitution after alpha-beta-depleted transplantation in children (dated by TCRdb to about 2016). Concerning the study at large: The study quantitatively tracked T-cell immune reconstitution after TCRalphabeta/CD19-depleted allogeneic hematopoietic cell transplantation in children using TCR repertoire profiling.

The protocol used for the library was PCR. Data came from an Illumina HiSeq 2500. TCR libraries were prepared with molecular barcoding, using unique molecular identifiers to normalize TCRbeta repertoire quantification. Starting from the raw public reads, TCRdb applied fastp trimming at Q25, assembled clones with MiXCR and retained in-frame beta chains. Each CDR3 protein appears once, grouped with its most common genes and DNA. Across this sample there are approximately 800,000 distinct CDR3 sequences, with about 16% seen only once. The ten biggest clones cover around 4.5% of the sample. The study at large found these results: The frequencies of hyperexpanded clones fell over the following months, and after one year, T-cell counts and TCRbeta diversity were mostly attributed to newly produced T cells. Apparently early alphabetaT-cell count recovery about two months after transplant reportedly relied on only several hundred rapidly expanded clones derived from non-depleted graft cells. In some patients, the high TCRbeta diversity seen at day 60 was put down to recipient T cells and intrathymic progenitors that had survived conditioning.

This TCR came from a male patient between 5 and 17 years old who had a stem cell transplant for acute lymphoblastic leukemia, so the T cells may come from the graft donor. Sequencing was performed on PBMCs, mostly from graft donor cells, taken 360 days after TCRalphabeta/CD19-depleted stem cell transplant. The V and J genes are TRBV5-6 and TRBJ1-2; confidence is insufficient to name the D gene. The bases read TGTGCCAGCAGCTTTGCATCCCCTCGGAAGAACTATGGCTACACCTTC. Its translation reads: CASSFASPRKNYGYTF.